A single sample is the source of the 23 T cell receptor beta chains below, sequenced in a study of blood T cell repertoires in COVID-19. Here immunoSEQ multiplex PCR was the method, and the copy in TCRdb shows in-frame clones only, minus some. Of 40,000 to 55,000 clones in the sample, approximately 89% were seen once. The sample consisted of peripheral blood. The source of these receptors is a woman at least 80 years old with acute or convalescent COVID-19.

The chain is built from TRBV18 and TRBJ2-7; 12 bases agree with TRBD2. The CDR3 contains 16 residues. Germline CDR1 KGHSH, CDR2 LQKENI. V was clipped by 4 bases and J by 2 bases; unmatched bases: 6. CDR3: CASSLGLAGIAYEQYF. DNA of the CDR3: TGTGCCAGCTCACTTGGACTAGCGGGGATCGCCTACGAGCAGTACTTC.

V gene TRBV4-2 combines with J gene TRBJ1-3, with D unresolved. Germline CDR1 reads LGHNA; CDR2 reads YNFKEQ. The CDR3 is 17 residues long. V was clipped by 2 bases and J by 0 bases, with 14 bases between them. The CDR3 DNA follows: TGTGCCAGCAGCCAAACCGCCGCGGGTCTCTCTGGAAACACCATATATTTT. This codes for CASSQTAAGLSGNTIYF.

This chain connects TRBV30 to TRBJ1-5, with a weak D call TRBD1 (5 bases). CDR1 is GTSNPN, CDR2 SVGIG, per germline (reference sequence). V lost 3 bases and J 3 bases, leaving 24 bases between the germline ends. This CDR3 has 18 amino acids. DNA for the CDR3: TGTGCCTGGAGAGAACTGTCACGGGGGGTTTGGCTCAATCAGCCCCAGCATTTT. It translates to CAWRELSRGVWLNQPQHF.

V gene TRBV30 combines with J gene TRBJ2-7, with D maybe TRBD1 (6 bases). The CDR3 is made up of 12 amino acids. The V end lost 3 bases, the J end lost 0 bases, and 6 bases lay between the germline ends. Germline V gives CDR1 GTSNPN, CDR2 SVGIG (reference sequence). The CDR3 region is CAWRDSSYEQYF. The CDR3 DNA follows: TGTGCCTGGAGGGACAGCTCCTACGAGCAGTACTTC.

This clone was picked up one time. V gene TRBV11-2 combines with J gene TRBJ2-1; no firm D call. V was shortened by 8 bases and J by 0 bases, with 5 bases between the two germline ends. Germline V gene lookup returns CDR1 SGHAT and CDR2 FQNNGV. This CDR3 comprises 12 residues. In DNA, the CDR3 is TGTGCCAGCTCGTTCTCCTACAATGAGCAGTTCTTC. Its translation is CASSFSYNEQFF.

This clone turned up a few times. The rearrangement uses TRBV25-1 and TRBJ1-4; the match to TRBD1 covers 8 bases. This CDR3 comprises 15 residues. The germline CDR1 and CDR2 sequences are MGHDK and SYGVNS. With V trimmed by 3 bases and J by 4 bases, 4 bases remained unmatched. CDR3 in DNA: TGTGCCAGCAGTGATCCGGGACAGGATAATGAAAAACTGTTTTTT. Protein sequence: CASSDPGQDNEKLFF.

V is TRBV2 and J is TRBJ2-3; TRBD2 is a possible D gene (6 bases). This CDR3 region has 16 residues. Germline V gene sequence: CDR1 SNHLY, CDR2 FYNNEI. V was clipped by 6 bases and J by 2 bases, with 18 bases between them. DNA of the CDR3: TGTGCCAGCAGCTCAGGGAGGTGGGGGAACACAGATACGCAGTATTTT. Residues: CASSSGRWGNTDTQYF.

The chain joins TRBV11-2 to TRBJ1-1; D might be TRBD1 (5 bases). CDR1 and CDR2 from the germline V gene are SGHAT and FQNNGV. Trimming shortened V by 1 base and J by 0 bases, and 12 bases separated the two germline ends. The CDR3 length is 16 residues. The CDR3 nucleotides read TGTGCCAGCAGCTTAGGGGGGGGATATATGAACACTGAAGCTTTCTTT. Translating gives CASSLGGGYMNTEAFF.

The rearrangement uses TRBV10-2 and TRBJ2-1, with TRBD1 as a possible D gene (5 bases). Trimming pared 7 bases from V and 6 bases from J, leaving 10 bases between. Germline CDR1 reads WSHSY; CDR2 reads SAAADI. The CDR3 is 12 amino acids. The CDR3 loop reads CASNWGPNEQFF. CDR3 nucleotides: TGCGCCAGCAATTGGGGCCCCAATGAGCAGTTCTTC.

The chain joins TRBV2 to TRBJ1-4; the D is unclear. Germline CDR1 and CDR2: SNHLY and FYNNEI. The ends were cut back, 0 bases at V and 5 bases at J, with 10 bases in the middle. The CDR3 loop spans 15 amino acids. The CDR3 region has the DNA TGTGCCAGCAGTGAAGCGCGGCAGTTGAATGAAAAACTGTTTTTT. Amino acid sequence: CASSEARQLNEKLFF.

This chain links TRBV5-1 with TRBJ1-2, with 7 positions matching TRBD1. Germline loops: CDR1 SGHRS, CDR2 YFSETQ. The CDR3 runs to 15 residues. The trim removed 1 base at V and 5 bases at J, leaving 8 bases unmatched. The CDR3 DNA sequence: TGCGCCAGCAGCTTGTTGGGACAGTCAACTTATGGCTACACCTTC. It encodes CASSLLGQSTYGYTF.

For the CDR3, the DNA is TGTGCCATCAGTGATGATCAGGATGAGCAGTTCTTC. This encodes CAISDDQDEQFF. The V gene is TRBV10-3, the J gene TRBJ2-1; D is uncertain. This CDR3 is 12 amino acids long. The germline V gene encodes CDR1 ENHRY and CDR2 SYGVKD. V dropped 3 bases and J dropped 8 bases, with 8 bases sitting between them.

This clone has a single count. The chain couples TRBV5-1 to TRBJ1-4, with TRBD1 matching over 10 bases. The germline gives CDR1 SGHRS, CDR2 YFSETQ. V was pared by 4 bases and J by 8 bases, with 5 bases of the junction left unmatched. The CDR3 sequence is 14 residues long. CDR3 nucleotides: TGCGCCAGCAGCACAGGGACAGGGGACGAAAAACTGTTTTTT. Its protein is CASSTGTGDEKLFF.

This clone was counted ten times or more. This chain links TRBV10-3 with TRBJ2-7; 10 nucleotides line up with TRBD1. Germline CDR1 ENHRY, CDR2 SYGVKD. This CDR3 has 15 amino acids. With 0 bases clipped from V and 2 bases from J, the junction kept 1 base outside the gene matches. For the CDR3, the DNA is TGTGCCATCAGTGAGTCAGGACAGGGGGCCTACGAGCAGTACTTC. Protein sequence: CAISESGQGAYEQYF.

CDR3 in DNA: TGTGCCAGCAGCTTAGGACAGGCACAAGAGACCCAGTACTTC. It translates to CASSLGQAQETQYF. J is TRBJ2-5 and V is TRBV7-6, with D tentatively TRBD1 (6 bases). The V and J ends lost 1 base and 2 bases respectively, with 8 bases between them. The CDR3 length is 14 residues. In germline, CDR1 is SGHVS, CDR2 FNYEAQ.

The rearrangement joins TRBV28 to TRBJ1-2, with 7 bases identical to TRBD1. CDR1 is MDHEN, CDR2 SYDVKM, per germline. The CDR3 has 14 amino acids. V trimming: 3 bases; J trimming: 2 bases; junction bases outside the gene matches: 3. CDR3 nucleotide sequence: TGTGCCAGCAGTTTCCCGACAGGGAACTATGGCTACACCTTC. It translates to CASSFPTGNYGYTF.

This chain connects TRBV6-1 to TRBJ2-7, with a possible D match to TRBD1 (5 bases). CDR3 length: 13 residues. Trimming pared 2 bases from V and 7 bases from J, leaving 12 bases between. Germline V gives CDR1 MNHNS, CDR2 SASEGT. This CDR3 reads CASSESTAREQYV. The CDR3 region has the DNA TGTGCCAGCAGTGAATCGACAGCTCGAGAGCAGTACGTC.

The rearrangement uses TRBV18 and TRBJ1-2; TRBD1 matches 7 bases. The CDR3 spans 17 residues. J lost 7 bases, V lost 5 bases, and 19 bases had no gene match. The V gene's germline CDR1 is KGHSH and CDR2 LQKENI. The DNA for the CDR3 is TGTGCCAGCTCAGACCAAGGGACAGCCGTCTCTGGTGGTGGCTACACCTTC. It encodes CASSDQGTAVSGGGYTF.

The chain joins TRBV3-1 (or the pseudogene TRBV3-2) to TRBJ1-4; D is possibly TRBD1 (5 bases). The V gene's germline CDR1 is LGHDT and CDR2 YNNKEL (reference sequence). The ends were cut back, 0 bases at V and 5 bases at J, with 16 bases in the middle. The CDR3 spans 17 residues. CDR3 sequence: CASSQEGMTAQNEKLFF. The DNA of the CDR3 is TGTGCCAGCAGCCAAGAAGGGATGACAGCGCAAAATGAAAAACTGTTTTTT.

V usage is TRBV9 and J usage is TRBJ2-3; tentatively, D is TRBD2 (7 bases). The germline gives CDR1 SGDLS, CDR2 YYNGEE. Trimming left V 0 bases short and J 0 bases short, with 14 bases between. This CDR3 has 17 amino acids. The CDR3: CASSVEGGSLSTDTQYF. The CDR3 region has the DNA TGTGCCAGCAGCGTAGAGGGGGGGTCCCTTAGCACAGATACGCAGTATTTT.

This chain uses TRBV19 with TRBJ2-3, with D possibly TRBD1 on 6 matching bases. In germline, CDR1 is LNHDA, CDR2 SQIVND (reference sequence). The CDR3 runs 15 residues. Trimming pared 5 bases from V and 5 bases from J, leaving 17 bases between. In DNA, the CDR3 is TGTGCCAGTAGTGCCTCAGGGGATAGTGGAGATACGCAGTATTTT. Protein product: CASSASGDSGDTQYF.

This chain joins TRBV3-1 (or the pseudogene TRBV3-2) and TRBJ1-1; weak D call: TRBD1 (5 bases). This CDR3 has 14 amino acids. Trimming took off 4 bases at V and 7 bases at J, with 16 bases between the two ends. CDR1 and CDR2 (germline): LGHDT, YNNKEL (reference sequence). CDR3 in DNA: TGTGCCAGCAGCCCCGCTCAAAGGGGATTTGAAGCTTTCTTT. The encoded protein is CASSPAQRGFEAFF.

The CDR3 nucleotides read TGTGCCAGCAGCCACTTGGGGCGGGGGGGCACAGATACGCAGTATTTT. This sequence encodes CASSHLGRGGTDTQYF. The chain joins TRBV7-9 to TRBJ2-3, with 8 bases lining up with TRBD2. The CDR3 consists of 16 residues. With 5 bases clipped from V and 1 base from J, the junction kept 8 bases outside the gene matches. The germline gives CDR1 SEHNR, CDR2 FQNEAQ (reference sequence).